These 21 T cell receptor beta chains share one sample of origin, sequenced in a study of breast tumors, draining lymph nodes, adjacent tissues. TCRdb re-analysed the multiplex PCR reads in MiXCR, keeping a single row per CDR3 protein. The profile shows tens of thousands of distinct CDR3 sequences, under 30% of them singletons. Input material: breast tumor tissue. The receptors were sampled from a female donor with breast cancer. Some clones in this sample may be carry-over from other donors' samples.

This clonotype was found many times. The genes are TRBV24-1 and TRBJ2-1, with D possibly being TRBD1 or TRBD2 (5 bases each). Germline assignment: CDR1 KGHDR and CDR2 SFDVKD. With 3 bases removed from V and 8 bases from J, the gap between germline ends came to 19 bases. The CDR3 loop spans 16 amino acids. DNA for the CDR3: TGTGCCACCAGTGATCCGGGACGTCGGAGCCTGGATGAGCAGTTCTTC. Translation: CATSDPGRRSLDEQFF.

In this sample, this clonotype turned up many times. This chain links TRBV6-5 with TRBJ2-5; D is perhaps TRBD1 (6 bases). Germline V gives CDR1 MNHEY, CDR2 SVGAGI. The V gene lost 4 bases and the J gene lost 1 base, with 10 bases spanning the gap. The length of the CDR3 is 14 residues. CDR3 amino acids: CASSSRTAQETQYF. In DNA, the CDR3 is TGTGCCAGCAGTTCCCGGACAGCCCAAGAGACCCAGTACTTC.

This clonotype has a count of ten or more. V gene TRBV24-1 combines with J gene TRBJ2-3; 11 bases fit TRBD1. The V segment lost 9 bases and the J segment 4 bases; nucleotides outside the gene matches: 5. The germline V gene encodes CDR1 KGHDR and CDR2 SFDVKD. The CDR3 runs to 14 residues. Here the CDR3 reads CATEDRGRSDTQYF. The CDR3, as DNA: TGTGCCACCGAGGACAGGGGGCGGTCAGATACGCAGTATTTT.

This clonotype appeared many times. This sequence joins TRBV20-1 and TRBJ1-3; maybe TRBD1 (6 bases). The CDR3 contains 15 residues. Trimming left V 0 bases short and J 8 bases short, with 17 bases between. Germline loops: CDR1 DFQATT, CDR2 SNEGSKA (reference sequence). The CDR3 DNA reads TGCAGTGCTAGAGATACCGGGGGCGGTCGGGACACCATATATTTT. Its protein product is CSARDTGGGRDTIYF.

This clonotype showed up many times. The rearrangement links TRBV27 to TRBJ2-7; TRBD1 aligns across 7 bases. This CDR3 comprises 14 residues. Germline V gene data show CDR1 as MNHEY and CDR2 as SMNVEV (reference sequence). V was pared by 4 bases and J by 3 bases, with 6 bases of the junction left unmatched. The CDR3 region is CASSYDRVSYEQYF. Written as DNA, the CDR3 is TGTGCCAGCAGTTATGACAGGGTAAGCTACGAGCAGTACTTC.

At least ten counts were recorded for this clonotype. The chain carries TRBV20-1 and TRBJ2-7; D call uncertain. CDR1 is DFQATT and CDR2 is SNEGSKA in the germline V gene (reference sequence). V was cut by 0 bases and J by 7 bases, with 10 bases left in between. The CDR3 spans 12 residues. This CDR3 reads CSARDLRWEQYF. The CDR3 DNA reads TGCAGTGCTAGAGATCTGAGGTGGGAGCAGTACTTC.

This clonotype occurred many times. This chain connects TRBV11-3 to TRBJ1-5; 8 bases fit TRBD1. The V and J ends lost 5 bases and 2 bases, in that order; junction bases with no gene match: 14. The CDR3 runs to 18 residues. Germline CDR1 reads SGHNT; CDR2 reads YENEEA. CDR3: CASSPRTGNRPGNQPQHF. CDR3 nucleotides: TGTGCCAGCAGCCCAAGGACAGGGAATCGACCGGGCAATCAGCCCCAGCATTTT.

This clonotype was observed once. This chain connects TRBV10-3 to TRBJ2-1; D might be TRBD2 (5 bases). Germline V gene lookup returns CDR1 ENHRY and CDR2 SYGVKD. The CDR3 sequence is 11 residues long. Trimming removed 1 base from V and 15 bases from J, with 10 bases in between. The CDR3 DNA sequence: TGTGCCATCAGTGAGTTACGGGAACGGTTCTTC. Amino acid sequence: CAISELRERFF.

The CDR3 protein is CASRPDRGRVETQYF. The CDR3 DNA sequence: TGTGCCAGCAGACCCGACAGGGGGCGGGTGGAGACCCAGTACTTC. V is TRBV7-9 and J is TRBJ2-5; 10 bases agree with TRBD1. After removal of 6 bases from V and 5 bases from J, the junction contained 9 bases not matched to a gene. The CDR3 is made up of 15 amino acids. The germline gives CDR1 SEHNR, CDR2 FQNEAQ (reference sequence).

This clonotype was observed many times. J is TRBJ2-7 and V is TRBV12-3 or TRBV12-4; possible D gene TRBD2, 5 bases. Deletions cut 4 bases from V and 3 bases from J, with 13 bases between. The CDR3 is made up of 14 amino acids. CDR3 residues: CASSSTSRGYEQYF. The CDR3 DNA reads as TGTGCCAGCAGTTCGACTTCCCGGGGCTACGAGCAGTACTTC.

This clonotype was picked up many times. The chain combines TRBV7-9 with TRBJ2-5; 10 positions match TRBD1. After removal of 3 bases from V and 5 bases from J, the junction contained 3 bases not matched to a gene. The CDR3 sequence is 14 residues long. Germline V gene lookup returns CDR1 SEHNR and CDR2 FQNEAQ (reference sequence). The CDR3 loop reads CASSFGTGVETQYF. CDR3 DNA sequence: TGTGCCAGCAGCTTCGGGACAGGGGTGGAGACCCAGTACTTC.

This clonotype was recorded at least ten times. V gene TRBV7-7 combines with J gene TRBJ2-5, with no clear D. The CDR3 consists of 13 residues. Germline values: CDR1 SSHAT, CDR2 FNYEAQ (reference sequence). Trimming shortened V by 8 bases and J by 3 bases, and 13 bases separated the two germline ends. In DNA form, the CDR3 reads TGTGCCAGCGCCAAGAGGCAGGAAGAGACCCAGTACTTC. This encodes CASAKRQEETQYF.

This clonotype has ten or more counts. The chain recombines TRBV20-1 with TRBJ2-3; 10 bases agree with TRBD1. Germline CDR1 DFQATT, CDR2 SNEGSKA (reference sequence). J gave up 1 base and V 6 bases, and 4 bases lay outside the gene matches. There are 14 residues in the CDR3. CDR3 loop: CSASGTGGTDTQYF. The DNA for the CDR3 is TGCAGTGCCTCCGGGACAGGGGGCACAGATACGCAGTATTTT.

This clonotype appeared many times. The chain links TRBV9 to TRBJ2-5, with D possibly being TRBD1 or TRBD2 (5 bases each). Trimming took 0 bases from V and 1 from J, leaving 13 bases between them. There are 16 residues in the CDR3. Germline values: CDR1 SGDLS, CDR2 YYNGEE. CDR3 sequence reads: CASSVGRGSPQETQYF. In nucleotides, the CDR3 is TGTGCCAGCAGCGTAGGTCGGGGCAGCCCCCAAGAGACCCAGTACTTC. The variable domain in full, with the rest retrieved from reference TRBV9 and TRBJ2-5, is DSGVTQTPKHLITATGQRVTLRCSPRSGDLSVYWYQQSLDQGLQFLIQYYNGEERAKGNILERFSAQQFPDLHSELNLSSLELGDSALYFCASSVGRGSPQETQYFGPGTRLLVL.

In this sample, this clonotype turned up many times. The chain joins TRBV11-2 to TRBJ2-7; D gene unclear. CDR1 and CDR2 from the germline V gene are SGHAT and FQNNGV. V gave up 1 base and J gave up 0 bases, with 7 bases separating them. The CDR3 has 14 amino acids. Here the CDR3 reads CASSLGGRSYEQYF. The CDR3 coding sequence is TGTGCCAGCAGCTTAGGCGGCCGCTCCTACGAGCAGTACTTC.

A note on this clonotype: A much larger clone is a single base away; this may be a read error. This sequence joins TRBV19 and TRBJ1-2; 7 nucleotides line up with TRBD1. Germline V gene data show CDR1 as LNHDA and CDR2 as SQIVND (reference sequence). The CDR3 is 14 amino acids. Trimming took 8 bases from V and 5 from J; bases not matched to a gene: 11. The CDR3 spells CASRPGQQGYGYTF. CDR3 coding DNA: TGTGCCAGTCGACCGGGACAGCAAGGTTATGGCTACACCTTC.

This clonotype showed up many times. The CDR3 nucleotides are TGTGCCAGCAGTGGGTTTGCCGTTTCCTACGAGCAGTACTTC. This codes for CASSGFAVSYEQYF. The chain recombines TRBV6-1 with TRBJ2-7; D unclear. From germline, CDR1 is MNHNS and CDR2 SASEGT. This CDR3 is built from 14 residues. V was cut by 4 bases and J by 1 base, with 11 bases left in between.

This clonotype was picked up a small number of times. The rearrangement uses TRBV2 and TRBJ2-5; D possibly corresponds to TRBD1 (6 bases). V lost 11 bases and J lost 3, with 16 bases in between. CDR3 length: 13 amino acids. CDR1 SNHLY and CDR2 FYNNEI come from the germline V gene. This chain's CDR3 is CAYRTVPKETQYF. CDR3 in DNA: TGTGCCTACCGGACAGTTCCCAAAGAGACCCAGTACTTC. The variable domain in full, completed from reference TRBV2 and TRBJ2-5, reads EPEVTQTPSHQVTQMGQEVILRCVPISNHLYFYWYRQILGQKVEFLVSFYNNEISEKSEIFDDQFSVERPDGSNFTLKIRSTKLEDSAMYFCAYRTVPKETQYFGPGTRLLVL.

This clonotype was detected ten times or more. The chain carries TRBV7-9 and TRBJ2-7; a weak D match, TRBD1 (6 bases). CDR3 length equals 15 residues. CDR1 and CDR2 from the germline V gene are SEHNR and FQNEAQ (reference sequence). V was cut by 1 base and J by 3 bases, with 13 bases left in between. DNA for the CDR3: TGTGCCAGCAGCTTAGGACAGGAAATGTACTACGAGCAGTACTTC. It codes for CASSLGQEMYYEQYF.

Only a few counts were recorded for this clonotype. The rearrangement uses TRBV27 and TRBJ1-5; a possible D gene is TRBD1 (5 bases). The ends were cut back, 1 base at V and 5 bases at J, with 9 bases in the middle. Per the germline V gene, CDR1 is MNHEY and CDR2 is SMNVEV (reference sequence). This CDR3 contains 14 residues. This CDR3 is CASSLYRGDQPQHF. CDR3 in DNA: TGTGCCAGCAGTTTATATCGGGGGGATCAGCCCCAGCATTTT.

In its sample, this clonotype is medium-sized. The J gene is TRBJ1-2, the V gene TRBV15; possibly TRBD1 for D (5 bases). V lost 2 bases to trimming and J lost 4 bases, with 17 bases between them. The CDR3 runs 16 residues. Germline CDR1 is LNHNV and CDR2 is YYDKDF (reference sequence). The CDR3 DNA is TGTGCCACCAGCAGATTGGGACTGGCAGAGCCCTATGGCTACACCTTC. It translates to CATSRLGLAEPYGYTF.